The clone carrying this TCR beta chain appeared once. What it binds is unknown. Not enrolled were patients with uncontrolled infection, other autoimmune disease, pregnancy or lactation. The data were taken from a study of T cells in Graves' hyperthyroidism and ophthalmopathy. TCR beta CDR3 sequences were amplified from RNA transcripts. A set of HTBI primers served as the primers for a first-round RT-PCR of the TCR CDR3. Via MiXCR, TCRdb re-called the multiplex PCR reads, giving one row per CDR3 protein. Counted here are approximately 510,000 distinct CDR3 sequences, 46% occurring once; the ten biggest clones make up about 45%. Study results and caveats: Model output signaled ophthalmopathy a median roughly 6.5 months ahead of onset. In the analysis, a 13 V-J model separated ophthalmopathy from stable hyperthyroidism.

The CDR3 totals 11 residues. V was cut by 6 bases and J by 8 bases, with 10 bases left in between. Germline lookup yields CDR1 LNHDA and CDR2 SQIVND (reference sequence). Material: peripheral blood or thyroid tissue (not recorded which). The sequence was collected from an adult woman with Graves' disease, either hyperthyroidism or ophthalmopathy (not recorded which). The gene calls are TRBV19 and TRBJ1-2, with D maybe TRBD1 (5 bases). CDR3 in amino acids: CASRWTYGYTF. The CDR3, as DNA: TGTGCCAGTAGATGGACATACGGCTACACCTTC.